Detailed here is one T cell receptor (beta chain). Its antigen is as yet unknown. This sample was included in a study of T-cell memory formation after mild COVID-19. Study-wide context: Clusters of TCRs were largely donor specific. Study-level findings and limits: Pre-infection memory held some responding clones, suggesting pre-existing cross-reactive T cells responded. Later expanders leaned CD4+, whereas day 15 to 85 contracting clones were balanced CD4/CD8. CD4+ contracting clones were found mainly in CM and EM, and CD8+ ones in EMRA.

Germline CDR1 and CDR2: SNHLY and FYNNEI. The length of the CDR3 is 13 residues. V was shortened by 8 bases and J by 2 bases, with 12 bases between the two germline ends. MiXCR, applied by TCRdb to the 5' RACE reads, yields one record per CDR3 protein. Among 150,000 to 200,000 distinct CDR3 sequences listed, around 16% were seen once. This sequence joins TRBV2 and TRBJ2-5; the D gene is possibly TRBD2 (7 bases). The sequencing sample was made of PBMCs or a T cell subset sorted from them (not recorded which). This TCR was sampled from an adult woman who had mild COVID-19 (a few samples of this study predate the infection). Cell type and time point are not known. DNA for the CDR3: TGTGCCAGCGAGGGGGGGGGTCAAGAGACCCAGTACTTC. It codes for CASEGGGQETQYF.